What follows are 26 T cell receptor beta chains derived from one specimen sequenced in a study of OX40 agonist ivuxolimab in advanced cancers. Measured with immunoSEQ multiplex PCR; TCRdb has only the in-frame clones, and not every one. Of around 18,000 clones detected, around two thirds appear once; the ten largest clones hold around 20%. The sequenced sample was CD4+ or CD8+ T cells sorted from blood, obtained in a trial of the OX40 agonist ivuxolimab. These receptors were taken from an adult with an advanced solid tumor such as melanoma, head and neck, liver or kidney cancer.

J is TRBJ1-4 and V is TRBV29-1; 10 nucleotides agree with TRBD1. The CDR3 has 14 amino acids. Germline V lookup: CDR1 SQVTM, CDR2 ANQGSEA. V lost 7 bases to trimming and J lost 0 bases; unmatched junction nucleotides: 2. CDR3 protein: CSAGQGATNEKLFF. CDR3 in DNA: TGCAGCGCCGGACAGGGGGCAACTAATGAAAAACTGTTTTTT. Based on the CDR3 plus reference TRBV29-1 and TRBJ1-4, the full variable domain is SAVISQKPSRDICQRGTSLTIQCQVDSQVTMMFWYRQQPGQSLTLIATANQGSEATYESGFVIDKFPISRPNLTFSTLTVSNMSPEDSSIYLCSAGQGATNEKLFFGSGTQLSVL.

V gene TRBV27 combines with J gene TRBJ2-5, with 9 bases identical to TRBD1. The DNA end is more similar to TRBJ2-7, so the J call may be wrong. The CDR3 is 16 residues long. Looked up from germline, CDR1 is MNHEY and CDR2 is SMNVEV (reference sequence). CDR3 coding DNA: TGTGCCAGCAGTTTATCTCCGGGACAGGGATCCTACGAGCAGTACTTC. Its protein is CASSLSPGQGSYEQYF.

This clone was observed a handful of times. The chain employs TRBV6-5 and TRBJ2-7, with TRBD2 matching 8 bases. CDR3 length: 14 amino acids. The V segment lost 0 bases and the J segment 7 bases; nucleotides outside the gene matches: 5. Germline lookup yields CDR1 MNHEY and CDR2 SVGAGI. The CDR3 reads CASSYSAGDGEQYF. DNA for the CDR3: TGTGCCAGCAGTTACTCAGCGGGAGATGGGGAGCAGTACTTC.

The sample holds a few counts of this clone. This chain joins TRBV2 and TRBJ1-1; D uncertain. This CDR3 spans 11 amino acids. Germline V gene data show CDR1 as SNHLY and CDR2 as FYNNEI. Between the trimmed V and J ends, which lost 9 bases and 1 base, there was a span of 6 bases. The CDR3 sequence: CASGTNTEAFF. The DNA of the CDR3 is TGTGCCAGTGGAACGAACACTGAAGCTTTCTTT.

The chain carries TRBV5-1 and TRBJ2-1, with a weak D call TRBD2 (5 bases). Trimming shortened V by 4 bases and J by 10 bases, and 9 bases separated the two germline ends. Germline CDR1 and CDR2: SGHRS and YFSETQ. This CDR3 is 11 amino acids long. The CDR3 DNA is TGCGCCAGCAGCCTCTCTAGCGAGCAGTTCTTC. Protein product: CASSLSSEQFF.

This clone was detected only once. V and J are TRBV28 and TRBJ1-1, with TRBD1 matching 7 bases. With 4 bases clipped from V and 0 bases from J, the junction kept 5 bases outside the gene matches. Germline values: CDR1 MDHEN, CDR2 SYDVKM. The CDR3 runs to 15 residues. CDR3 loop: CASSSPQGVNTEAFF. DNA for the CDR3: TGTGCCAGCAGTTCCCCTCAGGGGGTGAACACTGAAGCTTTCTTT.

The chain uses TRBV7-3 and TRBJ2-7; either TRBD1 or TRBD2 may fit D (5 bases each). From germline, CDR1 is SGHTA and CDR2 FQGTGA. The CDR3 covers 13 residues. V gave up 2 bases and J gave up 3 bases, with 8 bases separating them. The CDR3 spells CASSLGDHYEQYF. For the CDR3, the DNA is TGTGCCAGCAGCTTAGGGGACCACTACGAGCAGTACTTC.

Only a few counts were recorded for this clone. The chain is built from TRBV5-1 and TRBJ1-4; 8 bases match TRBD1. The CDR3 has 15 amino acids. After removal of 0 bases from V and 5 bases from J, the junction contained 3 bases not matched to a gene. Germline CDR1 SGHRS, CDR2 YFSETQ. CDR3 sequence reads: CASSLGQGANEKLFF. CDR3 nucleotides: TGCGCCAGCAGCTTGGGTCAGGGGGCCAATGAAAAACTGTTTTTT. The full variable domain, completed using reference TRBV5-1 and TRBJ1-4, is KAGVTQTPRYLIKTRGQQVTLSCSPISGHRSVSWYQQTPGQGLQFLFEYFSETQRNKGNFPGRFSGRQFSNSRSEMNVSTLELGDSALYLCASSLGQGANEKLFFGSGTQLSVL.

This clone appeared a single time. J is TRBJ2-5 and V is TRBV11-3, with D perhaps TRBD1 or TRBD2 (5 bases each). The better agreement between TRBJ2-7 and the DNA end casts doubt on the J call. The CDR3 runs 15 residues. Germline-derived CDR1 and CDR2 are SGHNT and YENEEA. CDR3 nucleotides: TGTGCCAGCAGCTACGGGGCCGATCCTTCCTACGAGCAGTACTTC. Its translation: CASSYGADPSYEQYF.

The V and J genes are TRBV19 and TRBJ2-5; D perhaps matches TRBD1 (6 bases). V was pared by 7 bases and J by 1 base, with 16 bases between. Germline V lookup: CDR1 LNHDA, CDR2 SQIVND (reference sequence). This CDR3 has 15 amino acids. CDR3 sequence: CASKRQADLQETQYF. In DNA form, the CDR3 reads TGTGCCAGTAAAAGACAGGCTGACCTCCAAGAGACCCAGTACTTC. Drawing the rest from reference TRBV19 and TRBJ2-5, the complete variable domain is DGGITQSPKYLFRKEGQNVTLSCEQNLNHDAMYWYRQDPGQGLRLIYYSQIVNDFQKGDIAEGYSVSREKKESFPLTVTSAQKNPTAFYLCASKRQADLQETQYFGPGTRLLVL.

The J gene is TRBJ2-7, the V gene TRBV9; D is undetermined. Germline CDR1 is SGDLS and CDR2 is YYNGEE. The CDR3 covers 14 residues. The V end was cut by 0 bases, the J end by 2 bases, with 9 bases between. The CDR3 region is CASSVGQTAYEQYF. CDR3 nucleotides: TGTGCCAGCAGCGTAGGACAAACCGCCTACGAGCAGTACTTC.

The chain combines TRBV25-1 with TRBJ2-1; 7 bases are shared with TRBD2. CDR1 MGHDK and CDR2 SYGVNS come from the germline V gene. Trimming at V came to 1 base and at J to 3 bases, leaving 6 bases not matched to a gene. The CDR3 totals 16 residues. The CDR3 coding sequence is TGTGCCAGCAGTGAATTAGAGCGGGACTACTACAATGAGCAGTTCTTC. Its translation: CASSELERDYYNEQFF.

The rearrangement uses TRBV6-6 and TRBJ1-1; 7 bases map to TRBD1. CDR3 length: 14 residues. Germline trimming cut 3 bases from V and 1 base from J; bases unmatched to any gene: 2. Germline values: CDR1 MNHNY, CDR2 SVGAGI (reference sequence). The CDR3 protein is CASSYQGGNTEAFF. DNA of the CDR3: TGTGCCAGCAGTTATCAGGGGGGGAACACTGAAGCTTTCTTT.

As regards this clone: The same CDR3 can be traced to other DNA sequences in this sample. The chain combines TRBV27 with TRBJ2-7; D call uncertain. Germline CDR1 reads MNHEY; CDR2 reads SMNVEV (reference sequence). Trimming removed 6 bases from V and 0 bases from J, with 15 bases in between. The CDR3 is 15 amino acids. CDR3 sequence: CASSPDLMNSYEQYF. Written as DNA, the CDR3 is TGTGCCAGCAGCCCAGACCTTATGAACTCCTACGAGCAGTACTTC.

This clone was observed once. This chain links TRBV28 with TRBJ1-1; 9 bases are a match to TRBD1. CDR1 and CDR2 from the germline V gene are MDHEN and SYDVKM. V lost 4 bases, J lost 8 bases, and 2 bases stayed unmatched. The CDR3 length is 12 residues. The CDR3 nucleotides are TGTGCCAGCAGTTCCGGGACAGGGGAAGCTTTCTTT. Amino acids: CASSSGTGEAFF.

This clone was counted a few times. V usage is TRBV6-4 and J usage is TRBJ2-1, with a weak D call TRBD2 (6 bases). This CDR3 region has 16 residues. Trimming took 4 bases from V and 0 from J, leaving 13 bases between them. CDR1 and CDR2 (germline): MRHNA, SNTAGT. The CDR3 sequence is CASSVTGESSYNEQFF. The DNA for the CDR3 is TGTGCCAGCAGTGTCACGGGGGAAAGCTCCTACAATGAGCAGTTCTTC.

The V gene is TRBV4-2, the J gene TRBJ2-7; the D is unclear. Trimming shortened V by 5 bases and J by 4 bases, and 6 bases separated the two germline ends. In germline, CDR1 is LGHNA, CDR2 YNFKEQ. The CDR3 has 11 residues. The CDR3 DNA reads TGTGCCAGCAGCTTGGGGTACGAGCAGTACTTC. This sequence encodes CASSLGYEQYF.

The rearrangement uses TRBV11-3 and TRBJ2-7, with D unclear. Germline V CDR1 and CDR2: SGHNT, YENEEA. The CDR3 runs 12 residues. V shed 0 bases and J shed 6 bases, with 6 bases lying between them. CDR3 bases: TGTGCCAGCAGCTTAGACCCCAGCGAGCAGTACTTC. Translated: CASSLDPSEQYF.

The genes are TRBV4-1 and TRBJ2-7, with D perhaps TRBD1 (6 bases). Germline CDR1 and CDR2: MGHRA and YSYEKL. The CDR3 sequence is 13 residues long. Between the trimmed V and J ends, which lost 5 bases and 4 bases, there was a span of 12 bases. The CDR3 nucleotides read TGCGCCAGCAGCTCACGACAGGAATACGAGCAGTACTTC. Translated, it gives CASSSRQEYEQYF.

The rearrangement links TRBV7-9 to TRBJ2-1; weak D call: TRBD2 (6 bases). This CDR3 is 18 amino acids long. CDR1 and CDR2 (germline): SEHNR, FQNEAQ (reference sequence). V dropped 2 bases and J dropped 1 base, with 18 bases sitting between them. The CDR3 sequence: CASSLTLGEDPSYNEQFF. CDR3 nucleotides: TGTGCCAGCAGCTTAACGTTGGGGGAGGACCCATCCTACAATGAGCAGTTCTTC.

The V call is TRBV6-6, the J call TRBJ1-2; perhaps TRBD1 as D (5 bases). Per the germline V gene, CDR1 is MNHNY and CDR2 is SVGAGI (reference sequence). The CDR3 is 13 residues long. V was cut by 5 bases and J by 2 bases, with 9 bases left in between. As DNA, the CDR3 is TGTGCCAGCAGTACAGGATACAACTATGGCTACACCTTC. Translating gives CASSTGYNYGYTF.

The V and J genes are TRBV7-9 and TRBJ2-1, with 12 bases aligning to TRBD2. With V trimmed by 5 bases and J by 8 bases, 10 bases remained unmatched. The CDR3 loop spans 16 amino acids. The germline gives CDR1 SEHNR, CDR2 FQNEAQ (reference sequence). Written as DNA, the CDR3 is TGTGCCAGCAGCCCCGTACTAGCGGGAGGTCTCGATGAGCAGTTCTTC. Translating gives CASSPVLAGGLDEQFF.

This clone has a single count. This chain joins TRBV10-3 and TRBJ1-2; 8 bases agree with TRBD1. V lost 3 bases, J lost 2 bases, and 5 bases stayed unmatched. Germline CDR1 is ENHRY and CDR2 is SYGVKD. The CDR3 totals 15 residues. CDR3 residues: CAISEVTGGNYGYTF. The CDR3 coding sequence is TGTGCCATCAGTGAAGTTACAGGGGGAAACTATGGCTACACCTTC.

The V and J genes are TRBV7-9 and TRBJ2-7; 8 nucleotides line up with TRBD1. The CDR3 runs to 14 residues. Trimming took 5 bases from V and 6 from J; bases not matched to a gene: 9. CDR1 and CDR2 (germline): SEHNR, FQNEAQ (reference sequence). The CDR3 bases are TGTGCCAGCAGCCCCGGACAGGGAAACTCCGAGCAGTACTTC. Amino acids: CASSPGQGNSEQYF.

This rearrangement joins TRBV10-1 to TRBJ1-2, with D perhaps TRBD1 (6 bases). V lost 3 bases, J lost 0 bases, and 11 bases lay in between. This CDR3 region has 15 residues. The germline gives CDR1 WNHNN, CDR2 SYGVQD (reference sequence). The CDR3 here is CASSDYREANYGYTF. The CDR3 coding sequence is TGCGCCAGCAGTGACTACAGGGAGGCTAACTATGGCTACACCTTC.

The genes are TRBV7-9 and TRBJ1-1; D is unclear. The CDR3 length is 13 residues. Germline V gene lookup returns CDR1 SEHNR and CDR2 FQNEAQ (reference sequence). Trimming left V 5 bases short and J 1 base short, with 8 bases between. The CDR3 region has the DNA TGTGCCAGCAGCCGAGTCTCGAACACTGAAGCTTTCTTT. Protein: CASSRVSNTEAFF.